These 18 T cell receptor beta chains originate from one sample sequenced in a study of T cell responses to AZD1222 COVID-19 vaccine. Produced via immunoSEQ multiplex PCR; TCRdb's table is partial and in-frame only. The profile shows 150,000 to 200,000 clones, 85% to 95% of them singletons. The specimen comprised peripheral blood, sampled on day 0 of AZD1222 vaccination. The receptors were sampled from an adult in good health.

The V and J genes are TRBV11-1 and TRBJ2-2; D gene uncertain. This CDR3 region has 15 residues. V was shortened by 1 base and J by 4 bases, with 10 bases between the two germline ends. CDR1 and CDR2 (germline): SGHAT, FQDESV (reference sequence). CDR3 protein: CASSLVALSTGELFF. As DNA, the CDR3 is TGTGCCAGCAGCTTAGTGGCCCTATCCACCGGGGAGCTGTTTTTT.

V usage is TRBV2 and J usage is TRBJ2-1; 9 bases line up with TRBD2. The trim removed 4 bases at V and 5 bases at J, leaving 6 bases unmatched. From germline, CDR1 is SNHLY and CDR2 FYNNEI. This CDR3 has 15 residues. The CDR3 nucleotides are TGTGCCAGCAGTGTAAACAGACTAGCGGACAATGAGCAGTTCTTC. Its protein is CASSVNRLADNEQFF.

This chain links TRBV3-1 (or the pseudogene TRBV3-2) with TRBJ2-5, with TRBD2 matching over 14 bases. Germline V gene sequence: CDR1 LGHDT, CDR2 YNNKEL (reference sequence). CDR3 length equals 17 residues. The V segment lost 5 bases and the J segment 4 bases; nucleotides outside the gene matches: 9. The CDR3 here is CASSKGLAGGWGETQYF. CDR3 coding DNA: TGTGCCAGCAGCAAAGGACTAGCGGGGGGATGGGGAGAGACCCAGTACTTC.

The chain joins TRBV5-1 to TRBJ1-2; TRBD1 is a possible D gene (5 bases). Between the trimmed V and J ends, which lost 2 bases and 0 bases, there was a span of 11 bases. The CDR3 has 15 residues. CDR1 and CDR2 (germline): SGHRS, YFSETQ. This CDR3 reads CASSFQGSTNYGYTF. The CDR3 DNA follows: TGCGCCAGCAGCTTTCAGGGCTCAACTAACTATGGCTACACCTTC. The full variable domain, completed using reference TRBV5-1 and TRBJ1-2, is KAGVTQTPRYLIKTRGQQVTLSCSPISGHRSVSWYQQTPGQGLQFLFEYFSETQRNKGNFPGRFSGRQFSNSRSEMNVSTLELGDSALYLCASSFQGSTNYGYTFGSGTRLTVV.

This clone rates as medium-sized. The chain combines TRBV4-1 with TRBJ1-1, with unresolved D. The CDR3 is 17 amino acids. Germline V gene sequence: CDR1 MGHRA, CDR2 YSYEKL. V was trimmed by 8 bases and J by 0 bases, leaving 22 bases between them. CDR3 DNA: TGCGCCAGCGGAGACTCTCCGGGGAGGCAAATGAACACTGAAGCTTTCTTT. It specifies CASGDSPGRQMNTEAFF.

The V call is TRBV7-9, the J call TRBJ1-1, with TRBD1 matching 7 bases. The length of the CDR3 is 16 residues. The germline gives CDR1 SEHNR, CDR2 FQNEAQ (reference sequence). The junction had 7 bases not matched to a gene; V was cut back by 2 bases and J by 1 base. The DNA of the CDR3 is TGTGCCAGCAGCTTAAGGGACAGCGAGAGGAACACTGAAGCTTTCTTT. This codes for CASSLRDSERNTEAFF.

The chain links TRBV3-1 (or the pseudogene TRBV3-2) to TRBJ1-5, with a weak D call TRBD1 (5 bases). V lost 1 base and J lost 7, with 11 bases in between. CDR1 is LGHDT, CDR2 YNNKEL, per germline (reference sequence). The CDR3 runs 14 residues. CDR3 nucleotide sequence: TGTGCCAGCAGCCAAGGGGGCAGTCGACAGCCCCAGCATTTT. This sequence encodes CASSQGGSRQPQHF.

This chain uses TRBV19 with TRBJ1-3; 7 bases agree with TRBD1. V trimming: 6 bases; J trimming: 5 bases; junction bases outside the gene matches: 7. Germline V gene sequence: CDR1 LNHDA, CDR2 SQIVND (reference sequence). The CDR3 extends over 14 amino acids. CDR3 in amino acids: CASSALGGRNTIYF. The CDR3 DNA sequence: TGTGCCAGTAGCGCACTAGGGGGCCGAAACACCATATATTTT.

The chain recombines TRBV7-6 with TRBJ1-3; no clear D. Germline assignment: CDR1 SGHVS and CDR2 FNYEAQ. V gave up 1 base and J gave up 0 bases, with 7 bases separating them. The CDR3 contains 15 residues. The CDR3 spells CASSLGHSSGNTIYF. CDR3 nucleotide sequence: TGTGCCAGCAGCTTAGGACACAGCTCTGGAAACACCATATATTTT. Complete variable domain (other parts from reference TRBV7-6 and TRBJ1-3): GAGVSQSPRYKVTKRGQDVALRCDPISGHVSLYWYRQALGQGPEFLTYFNYEAQQDKSGLPNDRFSAERPEGSISTLTIQRTEQRDSAMYRCASSLGHSSGNTIYFGEGSWLTVV.

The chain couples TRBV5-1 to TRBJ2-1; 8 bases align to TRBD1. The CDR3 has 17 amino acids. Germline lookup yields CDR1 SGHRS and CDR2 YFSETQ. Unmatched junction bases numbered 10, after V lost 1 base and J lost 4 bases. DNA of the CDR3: TGCGCCAGCAGCTTGAGTCGGGGCACAGGGGGATACAATGAGCAGTTCTTC. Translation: CASSLSRGTGGYNEQFF.

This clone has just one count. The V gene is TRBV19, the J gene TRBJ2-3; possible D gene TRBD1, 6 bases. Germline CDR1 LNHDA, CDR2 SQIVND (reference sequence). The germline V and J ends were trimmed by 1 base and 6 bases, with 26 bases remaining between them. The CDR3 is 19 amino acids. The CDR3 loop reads CASSIASDRPSFHGDTQYF. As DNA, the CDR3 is TGTGCCAGTAGTATAGCCTCAGACAGGCCGTCCTTCCATGGGGATACGCAGTATTTT. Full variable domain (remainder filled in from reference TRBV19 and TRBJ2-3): DGGITQSPKYLFRKEGQNVTLSCEQNLNHDAMYWYRQDPGQGLRLIYYSQIVNDFQKGDIAEGYSVSREKKESFPLTVTSAQKNPTAFYLCASSIASDRPSFHGDTQYFGPGTRLTVL.

The CDR3 region has the DNA TGTGCCAGCAGTTTTGGGGTTGGCACTGAAGCTTTCTTT. Protein product: CASSFGVGTEAFF. V is TRBV12-3 or TRBV12-4 and J is TRBJ1-1; D gene ambiguous. This CDR3 is 13 amino acids long. V lost 3 bases, J lost 4 bases, and 9 bases lay in between.

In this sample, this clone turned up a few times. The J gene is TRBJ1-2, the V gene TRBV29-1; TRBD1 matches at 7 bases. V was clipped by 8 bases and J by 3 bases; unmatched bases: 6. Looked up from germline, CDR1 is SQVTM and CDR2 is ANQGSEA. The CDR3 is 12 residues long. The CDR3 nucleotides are TGCAGCACATACAGGGGTGACTATGGCTACACCTTC. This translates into CSTYRGDYGYTF.

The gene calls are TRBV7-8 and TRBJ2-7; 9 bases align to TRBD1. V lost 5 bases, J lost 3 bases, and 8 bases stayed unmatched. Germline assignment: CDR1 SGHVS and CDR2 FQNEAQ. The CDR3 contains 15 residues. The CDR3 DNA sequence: TGTGCCAGCAGCGCCGGGACAGGGACTCTCTACGAGCAGTACTTC. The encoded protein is CASSAGTGTLYEQYF.

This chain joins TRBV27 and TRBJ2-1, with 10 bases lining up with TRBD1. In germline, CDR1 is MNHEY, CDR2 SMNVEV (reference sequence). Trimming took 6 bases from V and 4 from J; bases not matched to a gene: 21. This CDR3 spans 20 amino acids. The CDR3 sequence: CASRTQVGTGATMRYNEQFF. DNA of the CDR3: TGTGCCAGCAGGACGCAAGTGGGGACAGGGGCCACGATGAGGTACAATGAGCAGTTCTTC.

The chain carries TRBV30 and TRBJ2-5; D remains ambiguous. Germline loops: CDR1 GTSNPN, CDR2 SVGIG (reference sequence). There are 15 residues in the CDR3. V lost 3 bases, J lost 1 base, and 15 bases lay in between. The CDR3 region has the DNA TGTGCCTGGAGCCCCGGTGGCGGAGCCCAAGAGACCCAGTACTTC. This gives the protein CAWSPGGGAQETQYF.

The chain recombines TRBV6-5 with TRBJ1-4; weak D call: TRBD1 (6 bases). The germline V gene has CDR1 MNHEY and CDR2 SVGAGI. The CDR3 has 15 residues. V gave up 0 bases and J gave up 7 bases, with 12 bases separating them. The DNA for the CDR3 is TGTGCCAGCAGTTACTCAGACCGGGACATTGAAAAACTGTTTTTT. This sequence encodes CASSYSDRDIEKLFF.

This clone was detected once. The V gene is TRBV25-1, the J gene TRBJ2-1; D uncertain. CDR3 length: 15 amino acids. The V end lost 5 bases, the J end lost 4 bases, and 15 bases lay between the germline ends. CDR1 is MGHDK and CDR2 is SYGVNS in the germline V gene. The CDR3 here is CASSPLWNPYNEQFF. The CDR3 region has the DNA TGTGCCAGCAGTCCCCTCTGGAATCCGTACAATGAGCAGTTCTTC.